These T cell receptor beta chains were read from a single sample in a study of blood T cell repertoires in COVID-19. Sequencing used immunoSEQ multiplex PCR; TCRdb keeps in-frame clones, though not all of them. The sample contains over 60,000 clones, 86% of which appear only once. Sequencing was carried out using peripheral blood. The receptor set was obtained from a man in his 70s with active or convalescent COVID-19. Both conserved end residues are part of each CDR3. A D gene is named only where the DNA matches it firmly. Rows give clone size only sometimes, using once, few, many, or a class for an expanded clone.

j_call d_call clone_size v_call cdr3_length cdr3_aa
TRBJ2-3 - - TRBV19 18 CASSLSLWAEGEADTQYF
TRBJ1-5 TRBD1 - TRBV6-2/TRBV6-3 16 CASSSRGQGYNQPQHF
TRBJ2-1 TRBD2 - TRBV7-3 15 CASSLRLAGVNEQFF
TRBJ2-1 TRBD2 - TRBV5-1 14 CASSLRTSKNEQFF
TRBJ1-2 TRBD1 - TRBV20-1 16 CSASNHLRDRLYGYTF
TRBJ1-2 - - TRBV28 15 CASSFGDSVSSGYTF
TRBJ2-3 - once TRBV28 16 CASSLSGDRVFNTQYF
TRBJ2-7 TRBD1 - TRBV7-9 15 CASSTTGTGAYEQYF
TRBJ1-1 - - TRBV5-1 15 CASSPRDILNTEAFF
TRBJ1-2 TRBD1 - TRBV12-3/TRBV12-4 12 CASTRQGYGYTF
TRBJ2-7 TRBD2 - TRBV6-5 15 CASSSPASGRTEQYF
TRBJ1-2 - - TRBV5-1 14 CASSRSGRQVGYTF
TRBJ2-1 TRBD2 - TRBV27 17 CASSLSHPSGSYNEQFF
TRBJ2-1 TRBD2 - TRBV5-1 14 CASSLGLAGEGQFF
TRBJ1-6 - medium-sized TRBV28 13 CASRTGKTAPLHF
TRBJ2-3 TRBD2 - TRBV7-2 15 CASSLGAGGTDTQYF
TRBJ2-2 - - TRBV2 14 CASRRTLRTGELFF
TRBJ2-1 TRBD2 - TRBV23-1 17 CASSRVRSGRWVNEQFF
TRBJ2-1 TRBD2 - TRBV7-2 18 CASSLVIGLAGARNEQFF
TRBJ2-1 - medium-sized TRBV2 15 CASSSGTQSYNEQFF
TRBJ2-5 TRBD2 - TRBV29-1 17 CSVGGTSGRKIFETQYF
TRBJ1-1 - - TRBV6-5 13 CASKETVNTEAFF
TRBJ2-1 - - TRBV28 15 CASSLMLSSYNEQFF
TRBJ1-1 - - TRBV2 13 CASLGTASPEAFF
TRBJ2-1 - - TRBV7-3 13 CASSSTSRGEQFF